A few counts support the clone carrying this T cell receptor (beta chain). The record originates from a study of T cell repertoires in cytomegalovirus infection. Study context: Public signatures in TCR beta pointed to CMV infection and matching HLA type.

One entry per CDR3 protein, called by TCRdb with MiXCR from the reads. Here the sample spans under 800,000 distinct CDR3 sequences, roughly 26% being singletons. Sequenced: CD8+ T cells from PBMCs. This TCR derives from a human donor in good health (CMV status not recorded). Some clones in this sample may be carry-over from other donors' samples.

CDR3 sequence reads: CSVEQGSYEQYF. CDR3 nucleotides: TGCAGCGTGGAACAGGGTTCCTACGAGCAGTACTTC. This sequence joins TRBV29-1 and TRBJ2-7, with TRBD1 as a possible D gene (6 bases). Trimming took 6 bases from V and 1 from J, leaving 10 bases between them. This CDR3 has 12 residues. Per germline, CDR1 SQVTM and CDR2 ANQGSEA.